The 30 T cell receptor beta chains below were found in one sample sequenced in a study of T cell repertoires in cytomegalovirus infection. TCRdb independently ran MiXCR on the reads; one entry per CDR3 protein. Of about a million distinct CDR3 sequences in the sample, 25% to 40% are singletons; the top ten hold about an eighth. These receptors' antigens are unknown. The sample consisted of cultured CD8+ T cells from PBMCs, taken from culture after CMV antigen stimulation. The source of these receptors is a human donor in good health (CMV status not recorded). Some clones in this sample may be carry-over from other donors' samples.

Many counts were recorded for this clonotype. The rearrangement uses TRBV12-3 or TRBV12-4 and TRBJ1-3; D possibly corresponds to TRBD1 (5 bases). The CDR3 runs to 17 residues. V gave up 8 bases and J gave up 5 bases, with 25 bases separating them. The CDR3 sequence: CASGFSGVFLFRNTIYF. CDR3 DNA: TGTGCCAGCGGGTTTTCGGGGGTATTTCTCTTTAGAAACACCATATATTTT.

This clonotype was observed a few times. The rearrangement joins TRBV7-6 to TRBJ2-3, with D perhaps being TRBD1 or TRBD2 (5 bases each). The germline gives CDR1 SGHVS, CDR2 FNYEAQ. CDR3 length: 18 residues. V was pared by 3 bases and J by 1 base, with 20 bases between. CDR3 sequence (DNA): TGTGCCAGCAGCTTCGATGATGGGACCAATACAGGCACAGATACGCAGTATTTT. It yields the protein CASSFDDGTNTGTDTQYF.

This clonotype was counted ten times or more. The chain has TRBV7-2 and TRBJ2-7; tentative D call: TRBD2 (7 bases). Germline CDR1 and CDR2: SGHTA and FQGNSA. This CDR3 spans 13 amino acids. V was shortened by 5 bases and J by 6 bases, with 14 bases between the two germline ends. CDR3 DNA sequence: TGTGCCAGCAGCCCCCTGGGGGGGCGCGAGCAGTACGTC. Amino acid sequence: CASSPLGGREQYV.

CDR3 residues: CASSIIGLAGGGNEQFF. Here the CDR3 DNA reads TGTGCCAGTAGTATCATTGGGCTAGCGGGGGGCGGAAATGAGCAGTTCTTC. The chain recombines TRBV19 with TRBJ2-1; TRBD2 agrees at 11 bases. CDR3 length: 17 residues. The germline V gene encodes CDR1 LNHDA and CDR2 SQIVND (reference sequence). Trimming at V came to 3 bases and at J to 7 bases, leaving 11 bases not matched to a gene.

This clonotype was counted between two and nine times. V usage is TRBV19 and J usage is TRBJ1-5, with D perhaps matching TRBD1 (5 bases). Trimming removed 11 bases from V and 0 bases from J, with 17 bases in between. Germline V gives CDR1 LNHDA, CDR2 SQIVND (reference sequence). This CDR3 spans 15 amino acids. Written as DNA, the CDR3 is TGTGCCGGCTCTACAGGACTCTATAGCAATCAGCCCCAGCATTTT. Protein: CAGSTGLYSNQPQHF.

This clonotype was seen repeatedly, ten times or more. The gene calls are TRBV7-6 and TRBJ1-3; 9 bases are a match to TRBD1. V trimming: 7 bases; J trimming: 2 bases; junction bases outside the gene matches: 9. This CDR3 region has 16 residues. The germline V gene encodes CDR1 SGHVS and CDR2 FNYEAQ. The CDR3 sequence is CASTLRGDRAGNTIYF. The CDR3 coding sequence is TGTGCCAGCACCCTTAGGGGGGACAGGGCTGGAAACACCATATATTTT.

This chain uses TRBV6-1 with TRBJ2-2; D possibly matches TRBD1 or TRBD2 (5 bases each). This CDR3 region has 14 residues. Germline V gives CDR1 MNHNS, CDR2 SASEGT. The germline V and J ends were trimmed by 7 bases and 4 bases, with 13 bases remaining between them. CDR3 loop: CASTPGTPTGELFF. Here the CDR3 DNA reads TGTGCCAGCACCCCCGGGACCCCCACCGGGGAGCTGTTTTTT.

V and J are TRBV10-3 and TRBJ1-2, with 8 bases that match TRBD1. Germline lookup yields CDR1 ENHRY and CDR2 SYGVKD. The ends lost 11 bases at V and 8 bases at J; junction bases unmatched: 10. CDR3 length equals 12 residues. The CDR3 loop is CAYQDRVSGYTF. As DNA, the CDR3 is TGTGCCTACCAGGACAGGGTGTCCGGCTACACCTTC.

There are a few counts of this clonotype. The chain carries TRBV2 and TRBJ2-3; 10 nucleotides line up with TRBD2. The germline V gene encodes CDR1 SNHLY and CDR2 FYNNEI. The length of the CDR3 is 15 residues. V gave up 11 bases and J gave up 7 bases; unmatched junction bases: 15. CDR3 bases: TGTGCCGCTAATGAACTAGCGGGGCCTCTTCATACGCAGTATTTT. This encodes CAANELAGPLHTQYF.

This clonotype was observed at least ten times. V gene TRBV7-2 combines with J gene TRBJ1-6; unclear D gene. The CDR3 is 12 amino acids. The V and J ends lost 2 bases and 13 bases respectively, with 9 bases between them. The V gene's germline CDR1 is SGHTA and CDR2 FQGNSA. CDR3 amino acids: CASSLPDGPLHF. CDR3 nucleotides: TGTGCCAGCAGCTTACCAGATGGGCCCCTCCACTTT.

This clonotype has at least ten counts. The J gene is TRBJ2-1, the V gene TRBV7-2; TRBD1 might be the D (5 bases). Trimming removed 2 bases at V and 2 bases at J, with 7 bases between. The CDR3 runs to 14 residues. The germline CDR1 and CDR2 sequences are SGHTA and FQGNSA. The CDR3 is CASSLKGPYNEQFF. The CDR3 DNA reads TGTGCCAGCAGCTTAAAGGGGCCCTACAATGAGCAGTTCTTC.

V usage is TRBV4-1 and J usage is TRBJ1-6; D is unclear. Between the trimmed V and J ends, which lost 3 bases and 5 bases, there was a span of 14 bases. The CDR3 extends over 16 amino acids. The germline V gene encodes CDR1 MGHRA and CDR2 YSYEKL. The CDR3 nucleotides read TGCGCCAGCAGCCATTATCCGGCGACCAATAATTCACCCCTCCACTTT. Translated: CASSHYPATNNSPLHF.

This clonotype was found many times. The DNA for the CDR3 is TGTGCCAGCAGTTTATATGCAGGGGCCGGAAACACCATATATTTT. It encodes CASSLYAGAGNTIYF. The chain employs TRBV28 and TRBJ1-3, with TRBD1 as a possible D gene (6 bases). The CDR3 spans 15 residues. V lost 1 base to trimming and J lost 4 bases, with 11 bases between them. CDR1 is MDHEN and CDR2 is SYDVKM in the germline V gene.

This clonotype was seen repeatedly, ten times or more. V usage is TRBV7-6 and J usage is TRBJ1-6; TRBD1 agrees at 9 bases. Per germline, CDR1 SGHVS and CDR2 FNYEAQ. Unmatched junction bases numbered 10, after V lost 4 bases and J lost 6 bases. This CDR3 region has 17 residues. CDR3 DNA: TGTGCCAGCAGCTGGGGGACAGGGCCCGATTCTAATTCACCCCTCCACTTT. Translating gives CASSWGTGPDSNSPLHF. The full variable domain, in which reference TRBV7-6 and TRBJ1-6 provide the parts outside the CDR3, is GAGVSQSPRYKVTKRGQDVALRCDPISGHVSLYWYRQALGQGPEFLTYFNYEAQQDKSGLPNDRFSAERPEGSISTLTIQRTEQRDSAMYRCASSWGTGPDSNSPLHFGNGTRLTVT.

Many counts were recorded for this clonotype. The chain combines TRBV7-2 with TRBJ2-1; 7 bases fit TRBD2. This CDR3 region has 16 residues. CDR1 is SGHTA, CDR2 FQGNSA, per germline. V lost 1 base, J lost 2 bases, and 5 bases stayed unmatched. The CDR3 region is CASSLGRAGPYNEQFF. The CDR3 bases are TGTGCCAGCAGCTTAGGTAGAGCGGGGCCCTACAATGAGCAGTTCTTC.

This chain uses TRBV20-1 with TRBJ2-2, with D perhaps being TRBD1 or TRBD2 (5 bases each). This CDR3 contains 13 residues. Germline V CDR1 and CDR2: DFQATT, SNEGSKA (reference sequence). CDR3 sequence: CRARGPRAGELFF. CDR3 DNA sequence: TGCAGGGCCCGGGGCCCTAGAGCCGGGGAGCTGTTTTTT.

The chain employs TRBV19 and TRBJ2-1; a possible D gene is TRBD1 (7 bases). CDR1 is LNHDA, CDR2 SQIVND, per germline (reference sequence). The ends were cut back, 6 bases at V and 2 bases at J, with 14 bases in the middle. The CDR3 contains 15 residues. This CDR3 reads CASRPRGVTYNEQFF. In DNA, the CDR3 is TGTGCCAGTAGACCCAGGGGGGTTACCTACAATGAGCAGTTCTTC.

This clonotype was recorded a few times. V gene TRBV7-9 combines with J gene TRBJ2-7; D may be TRBD2 (5 bases). Trimming took 4 bases from V and 6 from J, leaving 19 bases between them. The germline V gene encodes CDR1 SEHNR and CDR2 FQNEAQ (reference sequence). The CDR3 length is 15 residues. As DNA, the CDR3 is TGTGCCAGCAGCTCGTACACCGACCGACGGGGCGAGCAGTACGTC. Translated: CASSSYTDRRGEQYV.

This clonotype was observed many times. V gene TRBV2 combines with J gene TRBJ1-2, with D perhaps matching TRBD1 (5 bases). This CDR3 spans 14 amino acids. V dropped 1 base and J dropped 4 bases, with 10 bases sitting between them. From germline, CDR1 is SNHLY and CDR2 FYNNEI. The CDR3 loop reads CASSEGQLFYGYTF. The CDR3 region has the DNA TGTGCCAGCAGTGAAGGACAGTTATTCTATGGCTACACCTTC.

The V gene is TRBV6-1, the J gene TRBJ1-1; possibly TRBD1 for D (6 bases). This CDR3 is built from 15 residues. The germline V gene encodes CDR1 MNHNS and CDR2 SASEGT. Trimming removed 6 bases at V and 3 bases at J, with 17 bases between. In DNA form, the CDR3 reads TGTGCCAGCAGAGTCCTCAGGGGAGGGGACACTGAAGCTTTCTTT. This gives the protein CASRVLRGGDTEAFF.

The chain uses TRBV6-8 and TRBJ1-5, with D possibly matching TRBD1 (6 bases). Germline V lookup: CDR1 MNHGY, CDR2 SAAAGT. Trimming took off 5 bases at V and 0 bases at J, with 17 bases between the two ends. The CDR3 consists of 17 residues. The CDR3 spells CASSGQPTGNSNQPQHF. CDR3 bases: TGTGCCAGCAGTGGCCAACCTACAGGGAATAGCAATCAGCCCCAGCATTTT.

At least ten counts were recorded for this clonotype. This chain links TRBV7-9 with TRBJ2-1; D is possibly TRBD2 (6 bases). The germline CDR1 and CDR2 sequences are SEHNR and FQNEAQ (reference sequence). The CDR3 spans 14 residues. V lost 1 base to trimming and J lost 9 bases, with 13 bases between them. The CDR3 DNA follows: TGTGCCAGCAGCTTAGTAGGAGGGTTTGGTGAGCAGTTCTTC. It codes for CASSLVGGFGEQFF.

J is TRBJ2-7 and V is TRBV7-8; TRBD2 is a possible D gene (5 bases). Germline V gene data show CDR1 as SGHVS and CDR2 as FQNEAQ. The CDR3 is 15 amino acids. Trimming shortened V by 2 bases and J by 5 bases, and 16 bases separated the two germline ends. CDR3 bases: TGTGCCAGCAGCTTAACCCCCGGACTGGCGCACGAGCAGTACGTC. Protein: CASSLTPGLAHEQYV.

A few counts support this clonotype. The V and J genes are TRBV3-1 and TRBJ1-4; 7 bases fit TRBD1. This CDR3 has 16 amino acids. The germline gives CDR1 LGHDT, CDR2 YNNKEL (reference sequence). Germline trimming cut 1 base from V and 4 bases from J; bases unmatched to any gene: 6. CDR3 residues: CASSQGWGQYNEKLFF. As DNA, the CDR3 is TGTGCCAGCAGCCAAGGATGGGGACAGTATAATGAAAAACTGTTTTTT.

To note about this clonotype: The germline gene is not matched at one end of the junction; a read error may be the cause. The V and J genes are TRBV27 and TRBJ2-7; TRBD1 is a possible D gene (6 bases). CDR3 length equals 13 residues. The V gene's germline CDR1 is MNHEY and CDR2 SMNVEV (reference sequence). The CDR3 loop is CANSAGQYYEQYF. CDR3 in DNA: TGTGCCAACAGTGCTGGACAGTATTACGAGCAGTACTTC.

The V call is TRBV4-1, the J call TRBJ2-7; unclear D gene. With 4 bases removed from V and 1 base from J, the gap between germline ends came to 17 bases. Germline V lookup: CDR1 MGHRA, CDR2 YSYEKL. The CDR3 has 16 amino acids. CDR3 protein: CASSPQHSGSSYEQYF. Here the CDR3 DNA reads TGCGCCAGCAGCCCCCAGCACAGTGGATCTTCCTACGAGCAGTACTTC.

CDR3 region: CASSLSDRDRGLPNTEAFF. The CDR3 bases are TGTGCCAGCAGTTTATCGGACCGGGACAGGGGCCTTCCAAACACTGAAGCTTTCTTT. This chain joins TRBV28 and TRBJ1-1, with 10 bases aligning to TRBD1. J was trimmed by 2 bases and V by 1 base; bases with no gene match: 13. Germline assignment: CDR1 MDHEN and CDR2 SYDVKM. The CDR3 is made up of 19 amino acids.

This clonotype was counted many times. The chain joins TRBV7-8 to TRBJ2-3; 11 nucleotides line up with TRBD2. Germline loops: CDR1 SGHVS, CDR2 FQNEAQ. Trimming took 5 bases from V and 3 from J; bases not matched to a gene: 7. The CDR3 is 16 residues long. This chain's CDR3 is CASSPSLAGATDTQYF. CDR3 coding DNA: TGTGCCAGCAGCCCCTCACTAGCGGGGGCTACAGATACGCAGTATTTT.

The genes are TRBV7-9 and TRBJ2-7; D might be TRBD2 (5 bases). The germline gives CDR1 SEHNR, CDR2 FQNEAQ (reference sequence). V lost 5 bases and J lost 3, with 14 bases in between. The CDR3 is 14 amino acids. The CDR3 DNA is TGTGCCAGCAGCGGACCAGACGGGGACTACGAGCAGTACTTC. Translation gives CASSGPDGDYEQYF.

V and J are TRBV24-1 and TRBJ1-5, with D tentatively TRBD1 (5 bases). Between the trimmed V and J ends, which lost 4 bases and 7 bases, there was a span of 13 bases. The CDR3 runs to 14 residues. The V gene's germline CDR1 is KGHDR and CDR2 SFDVKD. The DNA for the CDR3 is TGTGCCACCAGTGAATGGGACGTGCGGCAGCCCCAGCATTTT. Translated, it gives CATSEWDVRQPQHF.